The rows below give T cell receptor beta chains drawn from one sample of a study of naive and memory T cell subsets. TCRdb recomputed calls from the UMI-ligation and nested PCR reads with MiXCR, one row per CDR3 protein. The table lists approximately 150,000 distinct CDR3 sequences, about 20% of them singletons, with about 0.63% in the top ten. Sequenced input: naive CD8+ T cells from blood. These TCRs come from a human donor in good health. Each CDR3 is given with its conserved first and last residue. The D gene is left open where the match is weak. Where a row states a size, it is once, few, many or the class of an expanded clone; other rows omit it.

d_call: NA
v_call: TRBV25-1
j_call: TRBJ1-1
clone_size: few
cdr3_aa: CASRTTGPMNTEAFF
cdr3_nt: TGTGCCAGCAGAACCACCGGGCCGATGAACACTGAAGCTTTCTTT

d_call: NA
v_call: TRBV28
j_call: TRBJ2-7
clone_size: few
cdr3_aa: CVVGTSYEQYF
cdr3_nt: TGTGTCGTCGGGACCTCCTACGAGCAGTACTTC

d_call: NA
v_call: TRBV6-2/TRBV6-3
j_call: TRBJ2-1
clone_size: few
cdr3_aa: CASSPKYLGEQFF
cdr3_nt: TGTGCCAGCAGTCCTAAGTACTTGGGTGAGCAGTTCTTC

d_call: TRBD2
v_call: TRBV13
j_call: TRBJ2-1
clone_size: NA
cdr3_aa: CASSLAGLAGDNEQFF
cdr3_nt: TGTGCCAGCAGCTTAGCGGGACTAGCGGGAGATAATGAGCAGTTCTTC

d_call: NA
v_call: TRBV12-3/TRBV12-4
j_call: TRBJ1-1
clone_size: many
cdr3_aa: CASSFTGNTEAFF
cdr3_nt: TGTGCCAGCAGTTTTACAGGAAACACTGAAGCTTTCTTT

d_call: NA
v_call: TRBV6-5
j_call: TRBJ1-1
clone_size: few
cdr3_aa: CASSYSGGGLFAEAFF
cdr3_nt: TGTGCCAGCAGTTACTCGGGCGGGGGGCTATTCGCTGAAGCTTTCTTT

d_call: NA
v_call: TRBV15
j_call: TRBJ1-2
clone_size: few
cdr3_aa: CATSREAFAAYGYTF
cdr3_nt: TGTGCCACCAGCAGAGAAGCGTTTGCCGCCTATGGCTACACCTTC

d_call: TRBD1
v_call: TRBV28
j_call: TRBJ2-3
clone_size: few
cdr3_aa: CASSPTTGGYTDTQYF
cdr3_nt: TGTGCCAGCAGTCCAACGACAGGGGGCTACACAGATACGCAGTATTTT

d_call: NA
v_call: TRBV12-3/TRBV12-4
j_call: TRBJ1-5
clone_size: NA
cdr3_aa: CASSFVGKEPQHF
cdr3_nt: TGTGCCAGCAGTTTTGTGGGGAAGGAGCCCCAGCATTTT

d_call: NA
v_call: TRBV27
j_call: TRBJ1-2
clone_size: NA
cdr3_aa: CASSSLQALYGYTF
cdr3_nt: TGTGCCAGCAGTTCCCTACAGGCGCTCTATGGCTACACCTTC

d_call: NA
v_call: TRBV6-5
j_call: TRBJ1-1
clone_size: NA
cdr3_aa: CASSPMMSTEAFF
cdr3_nt: TGTGCCAGCAGTCCGATGATGAGCACTGAAGCTTTCTTT

d_call: TRBD1
v_call: TRBV5-8
j_call: TRBJ2-2
clone_size: few
cdr3_aa: CASSLRPDRGNTGELFF
cdr3_nt: TGTGCCAGCAGCCTCCGACCGGACAGGGGTAACACCGGGGAGCTGTTTTTT

d_call: TRBD2
v_call: TRBV29-1
j_call: TRBJ2-1
clone_size: NA
cdr3_aa: CSVEDPTSGTNEQFF
cdr3_nt: TGCAGCGTTGAAGATCCGACTAGCGGGACAAATGAGCAGTTCTTC

d_call: NA
v_call: TRBV3-1
j_call: TRBJ1-2
clone_size: NA
cdr3_aa: CASSQDQGPYGYTF
cdr3_nt: TGTGCCAGCAGCCAAGATCAGGGCCCCTATGGCTACACCTTC

d_call: NA
v_call: TRBV11-2
j_call: TRBJ1-1
clone_size: few
cdr3_aa: CASSFIRGRQPEAFF
cdr3_nt: TGTGCCAGCAGCTTTATCAGGGGACGTCAACCTGAAGCTTTCTTT

d_call: TRBD2
v_call: TRBV27
j_call: TRBJ2-7
clone_size: NA
cdr3_aa: CASSSTSGSNYEQYF
cdr3_nt: TGTGCCAGCAGTTCGACTAGCGGGAGTAACTACGAGCAGTACTTC

d_call: NA
v_call: TRBV20-1
j_call: TRBJ1-6
clone_size: NA
cdr3_aa: CSALTGNSPLHF
cdr3_nt: TGCAGTGCTTTAACCGGGAATTCACCCCTCCACTTT

d_call: TRBD2
v_call: TRBV28
j_call: TRBJ2-1
clone_size: NA
cdr3_aa: CASSFRDSGRNEQFF
cdr3_nt: TGTGCCAGCAGTTTCCGGGATAGCGGGAGAAATGAGCAGTTCTTC

d_call: NA
v_call: TRBV29-1
j_call: TRBJ1-1
clone_size: few
cdr3_aa: CSYQEGGTEAFF
cdr3_nt: TGCAGTTACCAGGAGGGGGGCACTGAAGCTTTCTTT

d_call: TRBD2
v_call: TRBV25-1
j_call: TRBJ2-3
clone_size: few
cdr3_aa: CASSEYFGSGGKDTDTQYF
cdr3_nt: TGTGCCAGCAGTGAATATTTTGGGAGCGGGGGGAAGGACACAGATACGCAGTATTTT

d_call: TRBD1
v_call: TRBV7-9
j_call: TRBJ2-7
clone_size: few
cdr3_aa: CASSATGPEQYF
cdr3_nt: TGTGCCAGCAGCGCGACAGGGCCCGAGCAGTACTTC

d_call: NA
v_call: TRBV28
j_call: TRBJ1-1
clone_size: few
cdr3_aa: CASGWSLLAFF
cdr3_nt: TGTGCCAGCGGATGGAGTCTTTTGGCTTTCTTT

d_call: NA
v_call: TRBV18
j_call: TRBJ1-5
clone_size: NA
cdr3_aa: CASSPTFDGYSNQPQHF
cdr3_nt: TGTGCCAGCTCACCGACCTTTGACGGCTATAGCAATCAGCCCCAGCATTTT

d_call: TRBD1
v_call: TRBV28
j_call: TRBJ1-2
clone_size: NA
cdr3_aa: CASSSPRGGAYYGYTF
cdr3_nt: TGTGCCAGCAGTTCCCCACGAGGGGGCGCGTACTATGGCTACACCTTC

d_call: NA
v_call: TRBV7-8
j_call: TRBJ2-1
clone_size: NA
cdr3_aa: CASSFLDYYNEQFF
cdr3_nt: TGTGCCAGCAGCTTTTTGGATTACTACAATGAGCAGTTCTTC

d_call: TRBD2
v_call: TRBV28
j_call: TRBJ2-1
clone_size: few
cdr3_aa: CASSQLAGVYNEQFF
cdr3_nt: TGTGCCAGCAGTCAACTAGCGGGAGTATACAATGAGCAGTTCTTC

d_call: NA
v_call: TRBV13
j_call: TRBJ2-5
clone_size: NA
cdr3_aa: CASSLWSRQETQYF
cdr3_nt: TGTGCCAGCAGCTTATGGTCACGACAAGAGACCCAGTACTTC

d_call: TRBD1
v_call: TRBV12-3/TRBV12-4
j_call: TRBJ1-2
clone_size: many
cdr3_aa: CATLLVQGDGYTF
cdr3_nt: TGTGCCACCCTCCTAGTACAGGGGGATGGCTACACCTTC

d_call: TRBD2
v_call: TRBV27
j_call: TRBJ2-7
clone_size: few
cdr3_aa: CASRPGLAVYEQYF
cdr3_nt: TGTGCCAGCAGACCGGGACTAGCGGTGTACGAGCAGTACTTC

d_call: TRBD1
v_call: TRBV16
j_call: TRBJ2-7
clone_size: few
cdr3_aa: CASSQFGRGQSYEQYF
cdr3_nt: TGTGCCAGCAGCCAATTCGGCAGGGGGCAATCCTACGAGCAGTACTTC

d_call: NA
v_call: TRBV20-1
j_call: TRBJ2-7
clone_size: NA
cdr3_aa: CSATDFGDYEQYF
cdr3_nt: TGCAGTGCTACCGACTTTGGGGACTACGAGCAGTACTTC

d_call: NA
v_call: TRBV2
j_call: TRBJ2-1
clone_size: NA
cdr3_aa: CASSEPGTLSQQFF
cdr3_nt: TGTGCCAGCAGTGAACCCGGGACACTGTCCCAGCAGTTCTTC

d_call: NA
v_call: TRBV6-5
j_call: TRBJ1-1
clone_size: few
cdr3_aa: CASSLKGPTSIMNTEAFF
cdr3_nt: TGTGCCAGCAGTTTAAAAGGGCCGACATCTATTATGAACACTGAAGCTTTCTTT

d_call: NA
v_call: TRBV7-9
j_call: TRBJ2-1
clone_size: NA
cdr3_aa: CASSLSGENEQFF
cdr3_nt: TGTGCCAGCAGCTTATCCGGCGAAAATGAGCAGTTCTTC

d_call: NA
v_call: TRBV6-5
j_call: TRBJ1-6
clone_size: NA
cdr3_aa: CASRRDELSPLHF
cdr3_nt: TGTGCCAGCAGGAGGGACGAACTATCACCCCTCCACTTT

d_call: NA
v_call: TRBV3-1
j_call: TRBJ1-4
clone_size: few
cdr3_aa: CASSQGQDFLFF
cdr3_nt: TGTGCCAGCAGCCAAGGGCAAGATTTTCTGTTTTTT

d_call: NA
v_call: TRBV15
j_call: TRBJ2-1
clone_size: NA
cdr3_aa: CATSTTGPPEFF
cdr3_nt: TGTGCCACCAGCACCACGGGTCCCCCGGAGTTCTTC

d_call: NA
v_call: TRBV28
j_call: TRBJ2-7
clone_size: few
cdr3_aa: CASSPSGRLYEQYF
cdr3_nt: TGTGCCAGCAGTCCCTCAGGACGCCTCTACGAGCAGTACTTC

d_call: TRBD2
v_call: TRBV4-1
j_call: TRBJ2-3
clone_size: few
cdr3_aa: CASSLPSGSADTQYF
cdr3_nt: TGCGCCAGCAGCCTACCTAGCGGGAGCGCAGATACGCAGTATTTT

d_call: TRBD1
v_call: TRBV6-5
j_call: TRBJ1-1
clone_size: few
cdr3_aa: CASRLDRTMRGTEAFF
cdr3_nt: TGTGCCAGCAGATTGGACAGGACTATGCGTGGCACTGAAGCTTTCTTT

d_call: NA
v_call: TRBV6-1
j_call: TRBJ1-5
clone_size: NA
cdr3_aa: CASSETTGPNQPQHF
cdr3_nt: TGTGCCAGCAGTGAAACCACCGGTCCAAATCAGCCCCAGCATTTT

d_call: TRBD2
v_call: TRBV3-1
j_call: TRBJ2-7
clone_size: NA
cdr3_aa: CASSQGLAESYEQYF
cdr3_nt: TGTGCCAGCAGCCAAGGACTAGCGGAATCCTACGAGCAGTACTTC

d_call: TRBD1
v_call: TRBV28
j_call: TRBJ2-7
clone_size: many
cdr3_aa: CASRDRGLYEQYF
cdr3_nt: TGTGCCAGCCGGGACAGGGGGCTTTACGAGCAGTACTTC

d_call: NA
v_call: TRBV20-1
j_call: TRBJ2-3
clone_size: NA
cdr3_aa: CSARLTDTQYF
cdr3_nt: TGCAGTGCTAGGTTAACAGATACGCAGTATTTT

d_call: NA
v_call: TRBV2
j_call: TRBJ1-4
clone_size: NA
cdr3_aa: CASSEGFHEKLFF
cdr3_nt: TGTGCCAGCAGTGAAGGTTTTCATGAAAAACTGTTTTTT

d_call: NA
v_call: TRBV20-1
j_call: TRBJ2-1
clone_size: NA
cdr3_aa: CSATPREGPNEQFF
cdr3_nt: TGCAGTGCCACCCCACGGGAAGGTCCCAATGAGCAGTTCTTC